This T cell receptor (beta chain) was captured by sequencing in a study of T cells after yellow fever vaccination (dated by TCRdb to the late 2010s). Study-wide context: The SMART-Seq v4 Ultra Low Input RNA kit was used to prepare libraries from fractions with low cell numbers. Bulk TCR alpha and beta repertoires were sequenced longitudinally to track T-cell clones before and after primary and booster YFV17D yellow fever vaccination. Two healthy male donors made up the cohort, one aged 18 to 29 years and the other aged 30 to 39 years. Bulk PBMC replicates and cell subsets were isolated from blood drawn at multiple timepoints before and after both primary and secondary immunization. Beyond this particular receptor, the publication reports: Compared with the primary T-cell response, the secondary T-cell response was faster but weaker, reaching its peak on day 5 rather than on day 15. After the booster, most of the clones that had expanded following primary vaccination were detected again (roughly 97% of CD4 and 80% to 90% of CD8), which suggests that memory was broadly maintained. Because only a couple of donors were included in the study, the extent to which the findings can be generalized is limited. A small fraction of clonotypes appeared in both the CD4 and CD8 compartments, likely as a result of convergent recombination. FACS-sorted repertoires could contain abundant contaminating clonotypes from the bulk population, so computational filtering was required.

In its sample, this clonotype was seen many times. Its cognate antigen has yet to be identified. No much larger clonotype is one base removed from it; base qualities were not supplied. CDR3 length: 14 amino acids, cysteine to phenylalanine. Of the read, only the CDR3 DNA is kept; its 42 bases are in frame from base 1. In the germline V gene, CDR1 corresponds to MDHEN and CDR2 to SYDVKM. The junction carries 10 bases between V and J, which are trimmed by 5 bases and 3 bases respectively. The treatment or condition label, read with the paper, signifies: live attenuated yellow fever vaccine strain. At each blood-draw timepoint, two biological replicates of bulk PBMCs were obtained. PBMCs were isolated from peripheral blood using a standard Ficoll-Paque protocol. TriZol was used to extract RNA from bulk PBMCs, from CD4 and CD8 fractions, and from dextramer-positive and dextramer-negative fractions. TCRdb shows the sequencer as Illumina NovaSeq 6000. TCR cDNA was synthesized by 5'RACE template switching, which introduced a universal primer site and unique molecular identifiers. Priming of cDNA synthesis was performed from both the TCR alpha and TCR beta constant segments. Two PCR steps were used to amplify libraries, with sample barcodes and sequencing adapters being added in the second step. Sequencing of libraries was done on Illumina HiSeq 2500 (2x100 bp) or NovaSeq (2x150 bp). The original pipeline was this. MIGEC was used to demultiplex reads and collapse the reads into UMI consensus sequences, and MiXCR was used for V(D)J alignment. Vaccine-responding clonotypes were defined with edgeR using replicate PBMC samples, requiring FDR below 0.01 and a log2 fold change above 5 up to day 15. Each bulk clonotype was labeled CD4 or CD8 based on which sequenced repertoire, CD4 or CD8, contained the clonotype at higher abundance. The raw public data were reprocessed by TCRdb itself: fastp quality trimming at Q25, MiXCR clonotype calling, in-frame beta chains only. Rows are unified per CDR3 protein, each entry keeping the most common DNA and genes. In this record, the V and J calls reflect TCRdb's handling and not the investigators' own analysis. Across this sample there are fewer than 350,000 distinct CDR3 sequences, with around 3.6% seen only once. Around 22% of the sample is in the top ten clones.

This specimen consisted of PBMCs, obtained on the day of the yellow fever booster vaccination. The chain is assembled from TRBV28 and TRBJ1-4; too little of a D gene remains to name it. The sequence was collected from a man between 18 and 35 years old who received the YFV17D yellow fever vaccine. The CDR3 reads as follows: CASSGIEANEKLFF. The nucleotides are TGTGCCAGCAGTGGAATAGAGGCTAATGAAAAACTGTTTTTT.